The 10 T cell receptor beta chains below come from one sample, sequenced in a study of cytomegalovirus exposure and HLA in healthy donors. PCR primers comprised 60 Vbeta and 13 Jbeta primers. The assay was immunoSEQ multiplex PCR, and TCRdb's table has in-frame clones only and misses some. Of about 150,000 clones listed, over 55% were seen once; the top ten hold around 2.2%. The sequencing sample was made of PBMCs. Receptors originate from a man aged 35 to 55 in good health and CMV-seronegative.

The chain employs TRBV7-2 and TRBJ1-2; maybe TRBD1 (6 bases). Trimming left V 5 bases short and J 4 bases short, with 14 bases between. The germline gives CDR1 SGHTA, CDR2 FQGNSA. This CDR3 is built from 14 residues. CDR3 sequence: CASSARQAIYGYTF. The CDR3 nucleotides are TGTGCCAGCAGCGCGCGACAGGCGATCTATGGCTACACCTTC.

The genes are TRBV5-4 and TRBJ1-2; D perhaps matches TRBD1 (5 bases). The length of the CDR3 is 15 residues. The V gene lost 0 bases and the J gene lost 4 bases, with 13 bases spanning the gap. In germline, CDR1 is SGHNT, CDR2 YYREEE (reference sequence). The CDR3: CASSLARAFPYGYTF. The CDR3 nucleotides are TGTGCCAGCAGCTTGGCCAGGGCATTCCCCTATGGCTACACCTTC.

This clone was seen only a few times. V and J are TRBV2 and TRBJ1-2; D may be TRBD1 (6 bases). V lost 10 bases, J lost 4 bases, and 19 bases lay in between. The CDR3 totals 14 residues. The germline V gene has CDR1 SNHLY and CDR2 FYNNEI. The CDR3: CATAATGGPYGYTF. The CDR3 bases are TGTGCCACAGCCGCGACAGGAGGTCCCTATGGCTACACCTTC.

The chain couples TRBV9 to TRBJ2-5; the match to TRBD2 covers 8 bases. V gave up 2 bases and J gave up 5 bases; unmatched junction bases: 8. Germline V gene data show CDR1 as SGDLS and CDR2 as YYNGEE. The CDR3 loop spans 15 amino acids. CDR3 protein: CASSVGGRFLETQYF. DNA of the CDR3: TGTGCCAGCAGCGTGGGCGGGAGGTTTTTGGAGACCCAGTACTTC.

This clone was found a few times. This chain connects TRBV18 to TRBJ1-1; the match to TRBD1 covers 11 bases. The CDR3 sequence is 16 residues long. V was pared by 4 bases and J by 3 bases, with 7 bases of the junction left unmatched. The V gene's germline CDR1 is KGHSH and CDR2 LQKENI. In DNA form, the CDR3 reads TGTGCCAGCTCACTCCGGGACAGGGGGTCGGACACTGAAGCTTTCTTT. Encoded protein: CASSLRDRGSDTEAFF.

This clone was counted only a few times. The CDR3 DNA is TGTGCCAGCGGGAGGGGGGCAAGCAATCAGCCCCAGCATTTT. It codes for CASGRGASNQPQHF. The chain has TRBV9 and TRBJ1-5; D possibly corresponds to TRBD1 (6 bases). V was clipped by 7 bases and J by 1 base, with 12 bases between them. Germline-derived CDR1 and CDR2 are SGDLS and YYNGEE. This CDR3 spans 14 amino acids. Looking up the rest from reference TRBV9 and TRBJ1-5 gives the full variable domain: DSGVTQTPKHLITATGQRVTLRCSPRSGDLSVYWYQQSLDQGLQFLIQYYNGEERAKGNILERFSAQQFPDLHSELNLSSLELGDSALYFCASGRGASNQPQHFGDGTRLSIL.

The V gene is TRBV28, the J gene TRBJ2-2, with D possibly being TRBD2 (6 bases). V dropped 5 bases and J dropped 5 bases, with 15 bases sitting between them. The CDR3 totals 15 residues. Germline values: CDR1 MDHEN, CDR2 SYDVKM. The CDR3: CASSISGGLTGELFF. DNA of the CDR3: TGTGCCAGCAGTATTTCCGGGGGATTGACCGGGGAGCTGTTTTTT.

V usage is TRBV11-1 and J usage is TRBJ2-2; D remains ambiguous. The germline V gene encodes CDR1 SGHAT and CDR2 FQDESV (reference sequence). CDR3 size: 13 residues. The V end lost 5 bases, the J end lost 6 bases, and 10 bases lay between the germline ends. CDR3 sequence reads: CASSPLRAGELFF. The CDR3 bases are TGTGCCAGCAGCCCCCTTCGCGCCGGGGAGCTGTTTTTT.

The DNA for the CDR3 is TGTGCCAGCAGCTTAGAGTGGCGGATCTCCTACAATGAGCAGTTCTTC. Its translation is CASSLEWRISYNEQFF. V usage is TRBV7-8 and J usage is TRBJ2-1; D call uncertain. The germline V gene encodes CDR1 SGHVS and CDR2 FQNEAQ. This CDR3 has 16 amino acids. Trimming took off 1 base at V and 0 bases at J, with 10 bases between the two ends.

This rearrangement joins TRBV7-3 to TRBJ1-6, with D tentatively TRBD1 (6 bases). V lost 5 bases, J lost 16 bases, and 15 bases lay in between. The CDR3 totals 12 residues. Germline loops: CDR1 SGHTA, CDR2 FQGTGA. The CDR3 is CASSLETGQLHF. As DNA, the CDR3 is TGTGCCAGCAGCCTCGAGACAGGCCAGCTCCACTTT.